This T cell receptor beta chain was sequenced for a study of blood T cell repertoires in COVID-19. Study as a whole: The samples span acute and convalescent COVID-19 from the United States, Italy and Spain. PBMCs, B-cell-depleted T cells, or T cells were the source of the cDNA or gDNA that made up the material.

Measured with immunoSEQ multiplex PCR; TCRdb has only the in-frame clones, and not every one. The repertoire has 190,000 or so clones, roughly 90% of them found once; the top ten carry approximately 8.1%. V shed 6 bases and J 0 bases; nucleotides not matched to a gene: 7. Germline V gene data show CDR1 as MNHEY and CDR2 as SVGAGI. This CDR3 has 15 amino acids. Ages ranged from about 18 to 100 years, with residence in around 24 US areas. This sequence joins TRBV6-5 and TRBJ2-7, with 8 bases identical to TRBD2. The sequenced sample was PBMCs or T cells enriched from blood (not recorded which). The sequence was collected from a young woman who had recovered from COVID-19. The CDR3 region has the DNA TGTGCCAGCAGAACGACTAGCGCCTTCTCCTACGAGCAGTACTTC. This encodes CASRTTSAFSYEQYF.